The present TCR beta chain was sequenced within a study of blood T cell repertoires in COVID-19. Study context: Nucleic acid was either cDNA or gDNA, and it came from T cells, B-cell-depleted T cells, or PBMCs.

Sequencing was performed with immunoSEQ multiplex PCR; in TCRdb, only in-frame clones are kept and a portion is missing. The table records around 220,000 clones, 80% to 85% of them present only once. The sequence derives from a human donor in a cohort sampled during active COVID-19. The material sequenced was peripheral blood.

The CDR3, as DNA: TGTGCCAGTAGGGCTGGGGTAGCGGGAAAATCCTACAATGAGCAGTTCTTC. This encodes CASRAGVAGKSYNEQFF. This rearrangement joins TRBV19 to TRBJ2-1; 8 nucleotides line up with TRBD2. The junction had 11 bases not matched to a gene; V was cut back by 6 bases and J by 1 base. The length of the CDR3 is 17 residues. CDR1 and CDR2 from the germline V gene are LNHDA and SQIVND (reference sequence).